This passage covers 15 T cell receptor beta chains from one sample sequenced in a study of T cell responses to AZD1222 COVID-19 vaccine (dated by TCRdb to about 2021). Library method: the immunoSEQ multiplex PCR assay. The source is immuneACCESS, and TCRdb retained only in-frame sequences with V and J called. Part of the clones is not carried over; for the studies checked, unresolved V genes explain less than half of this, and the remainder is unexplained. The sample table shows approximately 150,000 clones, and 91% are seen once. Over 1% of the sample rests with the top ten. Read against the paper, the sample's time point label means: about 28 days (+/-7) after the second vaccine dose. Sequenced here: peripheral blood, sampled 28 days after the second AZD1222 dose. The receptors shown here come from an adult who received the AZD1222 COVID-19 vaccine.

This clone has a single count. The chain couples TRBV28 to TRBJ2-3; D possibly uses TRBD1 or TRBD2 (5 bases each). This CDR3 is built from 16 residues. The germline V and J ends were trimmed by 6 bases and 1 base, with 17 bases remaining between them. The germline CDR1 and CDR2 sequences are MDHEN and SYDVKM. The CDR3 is CASSYGPGTRTDTQYF. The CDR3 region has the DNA TGTGCCAGCAGCTACGGGCCGGGGACGCGCACAGATACGCAGTATTTT.

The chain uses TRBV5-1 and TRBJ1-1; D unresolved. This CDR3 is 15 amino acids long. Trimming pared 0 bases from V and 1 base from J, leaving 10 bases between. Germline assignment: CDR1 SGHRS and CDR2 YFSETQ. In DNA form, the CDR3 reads TGCGCCAGCAGCTTGGCAGCAGGCCCGAACACTGAAGCTTTCTTT. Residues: CASSLAAGPNTEAFF.

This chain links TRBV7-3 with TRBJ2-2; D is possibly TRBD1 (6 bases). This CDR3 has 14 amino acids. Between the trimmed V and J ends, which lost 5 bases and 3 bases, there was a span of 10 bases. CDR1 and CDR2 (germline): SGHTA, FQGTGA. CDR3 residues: CASSPTGHTGELFF. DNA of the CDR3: TGTGCCAGCAGCCCAACAGGGCACACCGGGGAGCTGTTTTTT.

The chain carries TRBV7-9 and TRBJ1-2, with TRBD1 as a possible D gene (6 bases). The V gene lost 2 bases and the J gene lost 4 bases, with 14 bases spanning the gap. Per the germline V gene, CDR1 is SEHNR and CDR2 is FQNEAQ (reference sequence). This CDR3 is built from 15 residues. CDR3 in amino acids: CASSLILGGSYGYTF. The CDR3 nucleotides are TGTGCCAGCAGCTTAATTCTGGGGGGCAGCTATGGCTACACCTTC.

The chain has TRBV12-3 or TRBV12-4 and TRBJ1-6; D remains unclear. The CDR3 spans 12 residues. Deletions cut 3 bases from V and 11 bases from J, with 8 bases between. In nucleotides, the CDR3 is TGTGCCAGCAGTTTTAACGGACCACCCCTCCACTTT. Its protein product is CASSFNGPPLHF.

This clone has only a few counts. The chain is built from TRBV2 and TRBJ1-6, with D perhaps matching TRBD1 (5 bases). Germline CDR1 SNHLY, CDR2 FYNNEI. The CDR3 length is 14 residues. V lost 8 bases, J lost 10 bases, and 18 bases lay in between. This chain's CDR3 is CASAGGTAGSPLHF. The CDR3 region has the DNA TGTGCCAGCGCGGGGGGGACGGCCGGATCACCCCTCCACTTT. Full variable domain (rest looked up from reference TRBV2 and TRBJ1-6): EPEVTQTPSHQVTQMGQEVILRCVPISNHLYFYWYRQILGQKVEFLVSFYNNEISEKSEIFDDQFSVERPDGSNFTLKIRSTKLEDSAMYFCASAGGTAGSPLHFGNGTRLTVT.

Here the CDR3 DNA reads TGTGCCAGCAGACCACAGGGGACCTACGAGCAGTACTTC. As protein: CASRPQGTYEQYF. The chain joins TRBV7-2 to TRBJ2-7, with 7 nucleotides matching TRBD1. Germline assignment: CDR1 SGHTA and CDR2 FQGNSA. The J segment lost 2 bases and the V segment lost 6 bases, leaving 4 bases of the junction unmatched. The CDR3 totals 13 residues.

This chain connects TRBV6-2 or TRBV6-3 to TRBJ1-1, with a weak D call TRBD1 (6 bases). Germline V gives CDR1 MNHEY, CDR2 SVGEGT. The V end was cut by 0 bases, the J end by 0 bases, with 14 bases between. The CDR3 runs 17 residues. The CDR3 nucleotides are TGTGCCAGCAGTTACTCCACGACAGGCCATATGAACACTGAAGCTTTCTTT. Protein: CASSYSTTGHMNTEAFF.

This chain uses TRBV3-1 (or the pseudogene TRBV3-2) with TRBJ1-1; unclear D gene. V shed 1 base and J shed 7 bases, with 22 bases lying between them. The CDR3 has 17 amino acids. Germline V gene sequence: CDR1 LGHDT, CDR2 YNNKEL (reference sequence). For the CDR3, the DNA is TGTGCCAGCAGCCAAGGCTCCGGGAACGGTGAAAAGGTTGAAGCTTTCTTT. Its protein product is CASSQGSGNGEKVEAFF.

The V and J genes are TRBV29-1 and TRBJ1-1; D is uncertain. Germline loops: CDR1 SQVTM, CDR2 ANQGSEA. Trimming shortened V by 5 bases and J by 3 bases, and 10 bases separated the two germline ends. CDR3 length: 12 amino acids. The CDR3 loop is CSVYGSDTEAFF. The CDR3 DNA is TGCAGCGTTTATGGTTCTGACACTGAAGCTTTCTTT.

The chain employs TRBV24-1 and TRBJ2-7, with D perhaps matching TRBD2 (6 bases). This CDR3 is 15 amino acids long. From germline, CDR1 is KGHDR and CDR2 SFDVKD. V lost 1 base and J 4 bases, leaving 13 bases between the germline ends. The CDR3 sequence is CATSDFADGGYEQYF. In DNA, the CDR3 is TGTGCCACCAGTGATTTCGCCGACGGAGGGTACGAGCAGTACTTC.

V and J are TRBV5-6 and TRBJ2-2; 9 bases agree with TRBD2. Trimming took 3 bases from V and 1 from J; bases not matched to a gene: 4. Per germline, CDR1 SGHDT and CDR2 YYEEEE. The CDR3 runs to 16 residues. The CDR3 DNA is TGTGCCAGCAGCTCAGCGGGGGGCATGAACACCGGGGAGCTGTTTTTT. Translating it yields CASSSAGGMNTGELFF.

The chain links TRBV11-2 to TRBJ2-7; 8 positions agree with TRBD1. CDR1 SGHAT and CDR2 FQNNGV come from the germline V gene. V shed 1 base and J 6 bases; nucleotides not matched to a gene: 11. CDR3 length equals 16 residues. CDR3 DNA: TGTGCCAGCAGCTTAGCCGGACAGGGAATCGCATTCGAGCAGTACTTC. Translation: CASSLAGQGIAFEQYF.

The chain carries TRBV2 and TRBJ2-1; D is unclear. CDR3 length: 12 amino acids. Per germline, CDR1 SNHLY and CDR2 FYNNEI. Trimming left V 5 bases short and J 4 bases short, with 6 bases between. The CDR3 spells CASSPGYNEQFF. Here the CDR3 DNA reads TGTGCCAGCAGTCCCGGATACAATGAGCAGTTCTTC.

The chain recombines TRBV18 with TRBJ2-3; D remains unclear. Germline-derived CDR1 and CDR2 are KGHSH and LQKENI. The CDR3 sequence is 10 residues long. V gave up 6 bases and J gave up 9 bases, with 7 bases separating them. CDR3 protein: CASSPGTQYF. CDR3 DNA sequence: TGTGCCAGCTCCCCGGGCACGCAGTATTTT. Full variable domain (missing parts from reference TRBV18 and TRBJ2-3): NAGVMQNPRHLVRRRGQEARLRCSPMKGHSHVYWYRQLPEEGLKFMVYLQKENIIDESGMPKERFSAEFPKEGPSILRIQQVVRGDSAAYFCASSPGTQYFGPGTRLTVL.